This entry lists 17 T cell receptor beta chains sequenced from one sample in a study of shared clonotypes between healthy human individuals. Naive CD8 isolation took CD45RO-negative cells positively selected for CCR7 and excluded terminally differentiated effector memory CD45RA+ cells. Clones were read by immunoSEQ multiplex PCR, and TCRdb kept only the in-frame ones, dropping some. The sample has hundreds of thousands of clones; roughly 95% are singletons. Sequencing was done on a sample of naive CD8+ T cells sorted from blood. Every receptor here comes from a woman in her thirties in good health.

DNA for the CDR3: TGTGCCAGCAGTGTGGGACAGGGTGTGCATGAAAAACTGTTTTTT. This sequence encodes CASSVGQGVHEKLFF. The chain is built from TRBV6-4 and TRBJ1-4; 9 bases are shared with TRBD1. This CDR3 has 15 amino acids. Germline V CDR1 and CDR2: MRHNA, SNTAGT. V shed 4 bases, J shed 6 bases, and the junction held 6 bases outside the gene matches.

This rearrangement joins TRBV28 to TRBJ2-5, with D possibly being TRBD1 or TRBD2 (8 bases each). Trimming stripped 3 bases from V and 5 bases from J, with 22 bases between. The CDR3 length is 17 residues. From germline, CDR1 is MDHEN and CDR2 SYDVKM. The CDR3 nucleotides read TGTGCCAGCAGTTTTAACCAGGGGGCGGGGGGCCCGGAGACCCAGTACTTC. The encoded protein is CASSFNQGAGGPETQYF.

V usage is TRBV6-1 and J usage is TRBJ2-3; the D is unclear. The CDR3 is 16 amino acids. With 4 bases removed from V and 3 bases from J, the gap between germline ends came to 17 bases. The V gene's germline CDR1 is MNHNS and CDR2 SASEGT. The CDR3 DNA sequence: TGTGCCAGCAGTGGAAGGGTGGACGTACGAACAGATACGCAGTATTTT. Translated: CASSGRVDVRTDTQYF.

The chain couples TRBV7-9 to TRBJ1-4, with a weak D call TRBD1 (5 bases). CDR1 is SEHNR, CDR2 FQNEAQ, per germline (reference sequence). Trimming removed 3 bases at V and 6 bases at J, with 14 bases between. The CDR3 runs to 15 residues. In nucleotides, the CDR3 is TGTGCCAGCAGCTTTCGAAAGGGGTTCGATGAAAAACTGTTTTTT. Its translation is CASSFRKGFDEKLFF.

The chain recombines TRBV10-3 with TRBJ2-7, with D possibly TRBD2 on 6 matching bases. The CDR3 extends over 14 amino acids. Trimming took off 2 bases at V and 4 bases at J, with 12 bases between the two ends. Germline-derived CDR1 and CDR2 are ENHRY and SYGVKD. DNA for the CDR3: TGTGCCATCAGTGAGCCCGGGAGTGGGTACGAGCAGTACTTC. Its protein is CAISEPGSGYEQYF.

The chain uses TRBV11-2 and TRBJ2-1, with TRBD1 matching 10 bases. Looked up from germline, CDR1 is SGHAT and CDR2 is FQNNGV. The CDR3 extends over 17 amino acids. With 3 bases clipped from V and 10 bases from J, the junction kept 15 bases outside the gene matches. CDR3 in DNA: TGTGCCAGCAGCTTTCTGTCTGGACAGGGGGGGTCCAGCGAGCAGTTCTTC. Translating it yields CASSFLSGQGGSSEQFF.

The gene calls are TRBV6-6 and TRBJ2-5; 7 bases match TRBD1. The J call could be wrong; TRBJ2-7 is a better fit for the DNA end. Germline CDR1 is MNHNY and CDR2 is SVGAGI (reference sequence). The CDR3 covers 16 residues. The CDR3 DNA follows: TGTGCCAGCAGTTACTTCCAGGGACAGTTAACCTACGAGCAGTACTTC. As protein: CASSYFQGQLTYEQYF.

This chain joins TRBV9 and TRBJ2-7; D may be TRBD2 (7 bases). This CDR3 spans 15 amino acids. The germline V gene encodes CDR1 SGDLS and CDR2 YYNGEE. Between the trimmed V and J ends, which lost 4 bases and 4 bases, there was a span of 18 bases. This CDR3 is CASSPSGGASYEQYF. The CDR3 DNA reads TGTGCCAGCAGCCCCAGTGGGGGGGCGAGTTACGAGCAGTACTTC.

The CDR3 DNA reads as TGTGCCATCAGTGAGTCGGGACCTGAGGTAGTATACGAGCAGTACTTC. Amino acids: CAISESGPEVVYEQYF. The chain uses TRBV10-3 and TRBJ2-7; perhaps D is TRBD1 or TRBD2 (5 bases each). V lost 0 bases to trimming and J lost 4 bases, with 16 bases between them. CDR1 and CDR2 (germline): ENHRY, SYGVKD. This CDR3 is built from 16 residues.

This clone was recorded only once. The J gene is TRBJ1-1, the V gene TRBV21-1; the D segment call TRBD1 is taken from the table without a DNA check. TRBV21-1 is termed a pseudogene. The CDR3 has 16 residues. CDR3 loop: CASIQGATIGDTEAFF. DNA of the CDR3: TGTGCCAGCATACAGGGGGCGACAATCGGGGACACTGAAGCTTTCTTT.

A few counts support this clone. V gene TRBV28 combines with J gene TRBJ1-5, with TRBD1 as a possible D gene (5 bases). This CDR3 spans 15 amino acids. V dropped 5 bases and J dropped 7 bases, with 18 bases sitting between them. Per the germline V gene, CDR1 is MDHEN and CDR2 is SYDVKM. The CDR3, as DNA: TGTGCCAGCAGTAGGGGCAGGGTGGTATTCCAGCCCCAGCATTTT. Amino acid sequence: CASSRGRVVFQPQHF.

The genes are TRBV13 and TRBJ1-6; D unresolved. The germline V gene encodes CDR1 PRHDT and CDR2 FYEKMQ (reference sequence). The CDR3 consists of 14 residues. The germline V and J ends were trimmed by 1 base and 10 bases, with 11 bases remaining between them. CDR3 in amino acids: CASSLEGGKSPLHF. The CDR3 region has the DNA TGTGCCAGCAGCTTAGAAGGAGGGAAGTCACCCCTCCACTTT.

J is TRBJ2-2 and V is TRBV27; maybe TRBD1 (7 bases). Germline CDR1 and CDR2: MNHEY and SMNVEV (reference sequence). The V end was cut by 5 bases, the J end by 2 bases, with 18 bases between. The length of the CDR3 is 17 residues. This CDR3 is CASSITAGQSNTGELFF. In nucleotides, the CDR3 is TGTGCCAGCAGTATCACCGCGGGACAGAGCAACACCGGGGAGCTGTTTTTT.

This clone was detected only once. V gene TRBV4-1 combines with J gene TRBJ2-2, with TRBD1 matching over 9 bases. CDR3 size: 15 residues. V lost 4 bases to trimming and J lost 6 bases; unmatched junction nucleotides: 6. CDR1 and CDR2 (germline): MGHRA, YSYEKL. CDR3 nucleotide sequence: TGCGCCAGCAGCCTCCGGGACAGGGACCCCGGGGAGCTGTTTTTT. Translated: CASSLRDRDPGELFF.

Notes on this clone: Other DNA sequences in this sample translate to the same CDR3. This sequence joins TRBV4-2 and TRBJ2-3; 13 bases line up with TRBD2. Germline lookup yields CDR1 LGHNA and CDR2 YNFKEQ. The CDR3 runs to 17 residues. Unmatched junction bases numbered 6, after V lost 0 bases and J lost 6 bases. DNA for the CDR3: TGTGCCAGCAGCCAAGATGGACTAGCGGGAGAAGCTGATACGCAGTATTTT. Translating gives CASSQDGLAGEADTQYF.

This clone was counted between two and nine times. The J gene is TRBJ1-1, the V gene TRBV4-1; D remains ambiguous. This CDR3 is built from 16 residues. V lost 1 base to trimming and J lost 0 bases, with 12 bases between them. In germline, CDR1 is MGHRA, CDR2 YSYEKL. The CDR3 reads CASSQAGVSMNTEAFF. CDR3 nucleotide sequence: TGCGCCAGCAGCCAAGCAGGCGTCAGCATGAACACTGAAGCTTTCTTT.

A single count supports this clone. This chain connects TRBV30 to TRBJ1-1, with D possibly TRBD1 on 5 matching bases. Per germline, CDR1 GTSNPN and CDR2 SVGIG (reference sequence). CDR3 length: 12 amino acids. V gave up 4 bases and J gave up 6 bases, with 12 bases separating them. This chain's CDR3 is CAWTWGGAEAFF. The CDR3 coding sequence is TGTGCCTGGACTTGGGGGGGGGCTGAAGCTTTCTTT.